The 30 T cell receptor beta chains below all came from one sample that was sequenced in a study of blood T cell repertoires in COVID-19. Sequencing was performed with immunoSEQ multiplex PCR; in TCRdb, only in-frame clones are kept and a portion is missing. The sample has 60,000 to 65,000 clones, 70% to 80% seen once; the top ten hold 50%. Sequencing was carried out using peripheral blood. Source of these receptors: a woman aged 80 or over with acute or convalescent COVID-19.

The chain carries TRBV7-9 and TRBJ2-2; perhaps TRBD2 as D (6 bases). This CDR3 has 15 residues. V lost 5 bases and J 6 bases, leaving 16 bases between the germline ends. CDR1 SEHNR and CDR2 FQNEAQ come from the germline V gene (reference sequence). The CDR3 loop is CASSPRLPSAGELFF. In DNA, the CDR3 is TGTGCCAGCAGCCCCCGGTTGCCTAGCGCCGGGGAGCTGTTTTTT.

V usage is TRBV7-8 and J usage is TRBJ1-4; D uncertain. Germline-derived CDR1 and CDR2 are SGHVS and FQNEAQ. The V and J ends lost 5 bases and 7 bases respectively, with 14 bases between them. This CDR3 region has 14 residues. CDR3 bases: TGTGCCAGCAGCCGACCCGGAGCCGGTGAAAAACTGTTTTTT. Amino acid sequence: CASSRPGAGEKLFF.

The chain joins TRBV30 to TRBJ1-1; D ambiguous. The CDR3 is 10 residues long. CDR1 is GTSNPN and CDR2 is SVGIG in the germline V gene (reference sequence). Between the trimmed V and J ends, which lost 1 base and 10 bases, there was a span of 7 bases. The CDR3 protein is CAWSGLIAFF. The CDR3 DNA is TGTGCCTGGAGTGGACTGATAGCTTTCTTT.

There are a few counts of this clone. V gene TRBV2 combines with J gene TRBJ1-6; D not certain. Germline loops: CDR1 SNHLY, CDR2 FYNNEI. The CDR3 runs 14 residues. The V gene lost 7 bases and the J gene lost 8 bases, with 15 bases spanning the gap. For the CDR3, the DNA is TGTGCCAGCAACTACGGTGAAGAGGATTCACCCCTCCACTTT. Translated: CASNYGEEDSPLHF. Full variable domain (missing parts from reference TRBV2 and TRBJ1-6): EPEVTQTPSHQVTQMGQEVILRCVPISNHLYFYWYRQILGQKVEFLVSFYNNEISEKSEIFDDQFSVERPDGSNFTLKIRSTKLEDSAMYFCASNYGEEDSPLHFGNGTRLTVT.

This clone appeared a few times. The V gene is TRBV21-1, the J gene TRBJ1-1. TRBV21-1 is a pseudogene locus. The CDR3 has 18 residues. In nucleotides, the CDR3 is TGTGCCAGGCGTAAAAAAGCGCCGGGATTTTACATGAACACTGAAGCTTTCTTT. Encoded protein: CARRKKAPGFYMNTEAFF.

The rearrangement uses TRBV28 and TRBJ2-5; the match to TRBD2 covers 7 bases. The CDR3 length is 15 residues. Germline loops: CDR1 MDHEN, CDR2 SYDVKM. Trimming removed 5 bases from V and 4 bases from J; junction bases left unmatched: 10. CDR3 residues: CASSGPGGGSETQYF. Here the CDR3 DNA reads TGTGCCAGCAGTGGGCCGGGGGGAGGGTCAGAGACCCAGTACTTC. The full variable domain, completed using reference TRBV28 and TRBJ2-5, is DVKVTQSSRYLVKRTGEKVFLECVQDMDHENMFWYRQDPGLGLRLIYFSYDVKMKEKGDIPEGYSVSREKKERFSLILESASTNQTSMYLCASSGPGGGSETQYFGPGTRLLVL.

This clone was observed once. The chain employs TRBV16 and TRBJ2-5; D is perhaps TRBD2 (5 bases). The CDR3 has 13 amino acids. In germline, CDR1 is KGHSY, CDR2 FQNENV. V was clipped by 2 bases and J by 5 bases, with 9 bases between them. The CDR3 loop reads CASSQVRGETQYF. The CDR3 region has the DNA TGTGCCAGCAGCCAAGTCCGCGGGGAGACCCAGTACTTC.

This clone is classed as medium-sized. The chain joins TRBV7-9 to TRBJ1-3, with TRBD1 matching 7 bases. With 7 bases clipped from V and 4 bases from J, the junction kept 7 bases outside the gene matches. Germline CDR1 and CDR2: SEHNR and FQNEAQ (reference sequence). This CDR3 has 14 amino acids. This CDR3 reads CASTTTGKGNTIYF. For the CDR3, the DNA is TGTGCCAGCACCACGACAGGGAAAGGAAACACCATATATTTT. The full variable domain, its missing parts supplied by reference TRBV7-9 and TRBJ1-3, is DTGVSQNPRHKITKRGQNVTFRCDPISEHNRLYWYRQTLGQGPEFLTYFQNEAQLEKSRLLSDRFSAERPKGSFSTLEIQRTEQGDSAMYLCASTTTGKGNTIYFGEGSWLTVV.

V gene TRBV10-2 combines with J gene TRBJ1-5, with a weak D call TRBD1 (6 bases). The V gene's germline CDR1 is WSHSY and CDR2 SAAADI. V was pared by 0 bases and J by 0 bases, with 9 bases between. The CDR3 consists of 16 residues. The CDR3 reads CASSESGRGSNQPQHF. The CDR3 region has the DNA TGCGCCAGCAGTGAGTCGGGCAGGGGTAGCAATCAGCCCCAGCATTTT.

The chain couples TRBV6-5 to TRBJ1-1, with 10 bases fitting TRBD1. The V segment lost 5 bases and the J segment 7 bases; nucleotides outside the gene matches: 7. The CDR3 sequence is 14 residues long. CDR1 is MNHEY, CDR2 SVGAGI, per germline. For the CDR3, the DNA is TGTGCCAGCAGTAGAACGGGACAGGGGTTTGAAGCTTTCTTT. This translates into CASSRTGQGFEAFF.

This clone has a handful of counts. The rearrangement joins TRBV6-2 or TRBV6-3 to TRBJ1-5; 10 bases map to TRBD1. The germline CDR1 and CDR2 sequences are MNHEY and SVGEGT. With 2 bases clipped from V and 2 bases from J, the junction kept 3 bases outside the gene matches. The CDR3 runs 16 residues. The CDR3 DNA reads as TGTGCCAGCAGTTACAGAGGGACAGGGGGCAATCAGCCCCAGCATTTT. Translated, it gives CASSYRGTGGNQPQHF.

The chain is built from TRBV11-3 and TRBJ2-3; TRBD2 matches 8 bases. The CDR3 is made up of 16 amino acids. In germline, CDR1 is SGHNT, CDR2 YENEEA. The trim removed 0 bases at V and 4 bases at J, leaving 6 bases unmatched. CDR3 sequence: CASSLDHAGGSDTQYF. The CDR3 DNA follows: TGTGCCAGCAGCTTAGATCACGCGGGAGGATCAGATACGCAGTATTTT.

This clone showed up just a few times. The chain combines TRBV19 with TRBJ1-2; no definite D call. Trimming took 7 bases from V and 0 from J, leaving 9 bases between them. Germline V lookup: CDR1 LNHDA, CDR2 SQIVND (reference sequence). This CDR3 spans 13 amino acids. The CDR3 region has the DNA TGTGCCAGTACCGAAACAGCTAACTATGGCTACACCTTC. Amino acid sequence: CASTETANYGYTF.

The chain links TRBV2 to TRBJ2-1, with 10 bases that match TRBD2. The CDR3 runs to 18 residues. In germline, CDR1 is SNHLY, CDR2 FYNNEI. The V gene end was trimmed by 7 bases and the J gene end by 9 bases; junction bases not matched to a gene: 21. This CDR3 is CASTPPPTSGNSVGEQFF. Written as DNA, the CDR3 is TGTGCCAGCACTCCCCCGCCTACTAGCGGGAATAGTGTGGGTGAGCAGTTCTTC.

This clone was seen more than once but under ten times. This sequence joins TRBV5-1 and TRBJ1-5, with 10 bases identical to TRBD1. The CDR3 totals 15 residues. Unmatched junction bases numbered 4, after V lost 4 bases and J lost 3 bases. Germline-derived CDR1 and CDR2 are SGHRS and YFSETQ. CDR3 in amino acids: CASSPDRGPNQPQHF. The CDR3 nucleotides read TGCGCCAGCAGCCCCGACAGGGGGCCCAATCAGCCCCAGCATTTT.

The chain uses TRBV20-1 and TRBJ2-3; D remains ambiguous. V lost 3 bases and J lost 3, with 7 bases in between. Germline V gene lookup returns CDR1 DFQATT and CDR2 SNEGSKA (reference sequence). The CDR3 runs 12 residues. CDR3 sequence reads: CSASSPTDTQYF. CDR3 DNA sequence: TGCAGTGCTAGTAGCCCGACAGATACGCAGTATTTT.

The V and J genes are TRBV4-1 and TRBJ1-5; D perhaps matches TRBD1 (6 bases). The CDR3 is 15 amino acids. CDR1 and CDR2 from the germline V gene are MGHRA and YSYEKL. V was trimmed by 4 bases and J by 4 bases, leaving 14 bases between them. The CDR3 loop is CASSPIWTDNQPQHF. The CDR3 DNA is TGCGCCAGCAGCCCGATATGGACAGATAATCAGCCCCAGCATTTT.

J is TRBJ2-2 and V is TRBV4-3, with 9 nucleotides matching TRBD2. Germline V gene data show CDR1 as LGHNA and CDR2 as YSLEER. The J segment lost 6 bases and the V segment lost 1 base, leaving 6 bases of the junction unmatched. The CDR3 is 16 amino acids. CDR3 in DNA: TGCGCCAGCAGCCAAGGAGTTAGCGGGAGAGCCGGGGAGCTGTTTTTT. Translation: CASSQGVSGRAGELFF.

The rearrangement joins TRBV28 to TRBJ1-2; weak D call: TRBD1 (6 bases). CDR3 size: 13 residues. From germline, CDR1 is MDHEN and CDR2 SYDVKM. Trimming removed 2 bases from V and 8 bases from J, with 12 bases in between. The CDR3 DNA reads as TGTGCCAGCAGTTTACGGGGGGCGAGGGGCTACACCTTC. This gives the protein CASSLRGARGYTF.

The chain uses TRBV27 and TRBJ2-1; possible D gene TRBD1, 5 bases. Trimming removed 8 bases at V and 7 bases at J, with 15 bases between. Germline assignment: CDR1 MNHEY and CDR2 SMNVEV (reference sequence). The CDR3 is 13 residues long. Here the CDR3 reads CASRGHAGNEQFF. CDR3 coding DNA: TGTGCCAGCCGTGGACACGCCGGTAATGAGCAGTTCTTC.

There are a few counts of this clone. The chain employs TRBV5-1 and TRBJ1-5, with D hard to call. Germline CDR1 SGHRS, CDR2 YFSETQ. CDR3 length equals 14 residues. V was clipped by 4 bases and J by 2 bases, with 10 bases between them. The CDR3 nucleotides read TGCGCCAGCAGCGAGGGAGAGGGCAATCAGCCCCAGCATTTT. This translates into CASSEGEGNQPQHF.

The rearrangement joins TRBV18 to TRBJ2-2; maybe TRBD2 (5 bases). CDR1 KGHSH and CDR2 LQKENI come from the germline V gene. The V and J ends lost 1 base and 4 bases respectively, with 10 bases between them. The CDR3 sequence is 15 residues long. CDR3 loop: CASSPRRVFTGELFF. The CDR3 DNA reads as TGTGCCAGCTCACCACGGCGGGTCTTCACCGGGGAGCTGTTTTTT. The full variable domain, completed using reference TRBV18 and TRBJ2-2, is NAGVMQNPRHLVRRRGQEARLRCSPMKGHSHVYWYRQLPEEGLKFMVYLQKENIIDESGMPKERFSAEFPKEGPSILRIQQVVRGDSAAYFCASSPRRVFTGELFFGEGSRLTVL.

V is TRBV18 and J is TRBJ1-2, with D unresolved. Germline loops: CDR1 KGHSH, CDR2 LQKENI. Trimming took off 4 bases at V and 2 bases at J, with 17 bases between the two ends. The CDR3 consists of 16 residues. This CDR3 reads CASSQNKLAGNYGYTF. Written as DNA, the CDR3 is TGTGCCAGCTCACAAAATAAGCTAGCAGGAAACTATGGCTACACCTTC. Looking up the rest from reference TRBV18 and TRBJ1-2 gives the full variable domain: NAGVMQNPRHLVRRRGQEARLRCSPMKGHSHVYWYRQLPEEGLKFMVYLQKENIIDESGMPKERFSAEFPKEGPSILRIQQVVRGDSAAYFCASSQNKLAGNYGYTFGSGTRLTVV.

The chain combines TRBV5-1 with TRBJ2-7; maybe TRBD1 (6 bases). The germline V and J ends were trimmed by 4 bases and 3 bases, with 14 bases remaining between them. CDR1 and CDR2 (germline): SGHRS, YFSETQ. This CDR3 contains 14 residues. CDR3 protein: CASSVRYRDYEQYF. The CDR3 nucleotides are TGCGCCAGCAGCGTCAGGTACAGGGACTACGAGCAGTACTTC. Filled out from reference TRBV5-1 and TRBJ2-7, the complete variable domain reads KAGVTQTPRYLIKTRGQQVTLSCSPISGHRSVSWYQQTPGQGLQFLFEYFSETQRNKGNFPGRFSGRQFSNSRSEMNVSTLELGDSALYLCASSVRYRDYEQYFGPGTRLTVT.

This rearrangement joins TRBV6-6 to TRBJ2-7, with D possibly TRBD2 on 5 matching bases. This CDR3 contains 13 residues. The ends were cut back, 6 bases at V and 5 bases at J, with 14 bases in the middle. CDR1 is MNHNY and CDR2 is SVGAGI in the germline V gene (reference sequence). The CDR3 protein is CASSPYPGDEQYF. Written as DNA, the CDR3 is TGTGCCAGCAGCCCTTATCCCGGGGACGAGCAGTACTTC.

A few counts support this clone. The chain links TRBV28 to TRBJ1-5; TRBD1 is a possible D gene (6 bases). Germline V gene lookup returns CDR1 MDHEN and CDR2 SYDVKM. The V end lost 3 bases, the J end lost 0 bases, and 12 bases lay between the germline ends. CDR3 length equals 16 residues. DNA of the CDR3: TGTGCCAGCAGTTTGTTGACAGGAGATAGCAATCAGCCCCAGCATTTT. It specifies CASSLLTGDSNQPQHF.

The CDR3 reads CASSEDGSSYNEQFF. The DNA of the CDR3 is TGTGCCAGCAGTGAGGACGGGAGCTCCTACAATGAGCAGTTCTTC. The V and J genes are TRBV2 and TRBJ2-1; tentatively, D is TRBD2 (6 bases). Germline V gene data show CDR1 as SNHLY and CDR2 as FYNNEI. The V and J ends lost 3 bases and 0 bases respectively, with 9 bases between them. The CDR3 loop spans 15 amino acids. Full variable domain (missing parts from reference TRBV2 and TRBJ2-1): EPEVTQTPSHQVTQMGQEVILRCVPISNHLYFYWYRQILGQKVEFLVSFYNNEISEKSEIFDDQFSVERPDGSNFTLKIRSTKLEDSAMYFCASSEDGSSYNEQFFGPGTRLTVL.

The chain has TRBV19 and TRBJ1-5; 8 bases fit TRBD1. Germline V lookup: CDR1 LNHDA, CDR2 SQIVND (reference sequence). Germline trimming cut 3 bases from V and 2 bases from J; bases unmatched to any gene: 3. This CDR3 is built from 15 residues. The CDR3 is CASSMGQVRNQPQHF. The CDR3 nucleotides read TGTGCCAGTAGTATGGGACAGGTCCGCAATCAGCCCCAGCATTTT.

The genes are TRBV5-1 and TRBJ2-2; 10 bases map to TRBD2. With 6 bases clipped from V and 6 bases from J, the junction kept 8 bases outside the gene matches. CDR1 is SGHRS and CDR2 is YFSETQ in the germline V gene. CDR3 length: 15 residues. CDR3 region: CASNMGTSVAGELFF. Here the CDR3 DNA reads TGCGCCAGCAACATGGGGACTAGCGTAGCCGGGGAGCTGTTTTTT.

This clone was recorded many times. The chain carries TRBV7-9 and TRBJ1-1, with 7 bases matching TRBD1. The CDR3 consists of 13 residues. CDR1 and CDR2 (germline): SEHNR, FQNEAQ (reference sequence). V lost 4 bases and J lost 5; bases outside the gene matches: 4. In DNA, the CDR3 is TGTGCCAGCAGCTCCGAGGGGGCGACTGAAGCTTTCTTT. Translated, it gives CASSSEGATEAFF.